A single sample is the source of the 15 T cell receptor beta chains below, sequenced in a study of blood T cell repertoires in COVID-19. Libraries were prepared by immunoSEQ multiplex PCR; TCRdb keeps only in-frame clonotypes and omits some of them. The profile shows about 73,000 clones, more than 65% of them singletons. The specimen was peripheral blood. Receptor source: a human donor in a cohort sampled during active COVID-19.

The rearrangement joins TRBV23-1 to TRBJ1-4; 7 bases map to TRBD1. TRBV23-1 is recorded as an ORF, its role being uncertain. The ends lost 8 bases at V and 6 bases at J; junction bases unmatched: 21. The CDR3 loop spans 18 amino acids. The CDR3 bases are TGCGCCAGCCCAATGAGTTCCTTCCTCCGGACAGGTCATGAAAAACTGTTTTTT. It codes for CASPMSSFLRTGHEKLFF.

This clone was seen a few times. The CDR3 nucleotides are TGTGCCAGCAGCTTAGTTACCGGGAATGAGCAGTTCTTC. Translated, it gives CASSLVTGNEQFF. V and J are TRBV7-2 and TRBJ2-1; D is undetermined. CDR1 and CDR2 from the germline V gene are SGHTA and FQGNSA. Trimming stripped 1 base from V and 7 bases from J, with 8 bases between. CDR3 length equals 13 residues. The full variable domain, its missing parts supplied by reference TRBV7-2 and TRBJ2-1, is GAGVSQSPSNKVTEKGKDVELRCDPISGHTALYWYRQSLGQGLEFLIYFQGNSAPDKSGLPSDRFSAERTGGSVSTLTIQRTQQEDSAVYLCASSLVTGNEQFFGPGTRLTVL.

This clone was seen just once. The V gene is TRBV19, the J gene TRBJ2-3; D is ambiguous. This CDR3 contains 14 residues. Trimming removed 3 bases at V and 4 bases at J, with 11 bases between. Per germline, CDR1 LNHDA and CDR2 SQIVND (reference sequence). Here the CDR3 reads CASSMMLVSDTQYF. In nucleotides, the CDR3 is TGTGCCAGTAGTATGATGCTAGTTTCAGATACGCAGTATTTT.

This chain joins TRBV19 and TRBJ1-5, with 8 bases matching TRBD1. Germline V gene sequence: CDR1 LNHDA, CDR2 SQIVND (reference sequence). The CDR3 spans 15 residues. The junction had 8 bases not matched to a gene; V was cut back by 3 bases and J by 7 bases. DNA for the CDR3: TGTGCCAGTAGTATGTCCAGGGGGCTCTGGCAGCCCCAGCATTTT. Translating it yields CASSMSRGLWQPQHF.

The CDR3 region is CAISEPGQGAYEQFF. The DNA of the CDR3 is TGTGCCATCAGTGAGCCGGGACAGGGGGCCTATGAGCAGTTCTTC. The chain links TRBV10-3 to TRBJ2-1; 12 bases line up with TRBD1. The CDR3 totals 15 residues. Germline CDR1 and CDR2: ENHRY and SYGVKD. V lost 2 bases and J lost 8; bases outside the gene matches: 4.

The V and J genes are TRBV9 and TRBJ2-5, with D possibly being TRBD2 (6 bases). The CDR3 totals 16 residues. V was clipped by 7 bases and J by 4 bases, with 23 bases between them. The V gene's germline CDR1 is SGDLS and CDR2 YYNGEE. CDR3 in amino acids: CASPCAMSQGGETQYF. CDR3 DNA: TGTGCCAGCCCCTGTGCTATGAGCCAGGGAGGAGAGACCCAGTACTTC.

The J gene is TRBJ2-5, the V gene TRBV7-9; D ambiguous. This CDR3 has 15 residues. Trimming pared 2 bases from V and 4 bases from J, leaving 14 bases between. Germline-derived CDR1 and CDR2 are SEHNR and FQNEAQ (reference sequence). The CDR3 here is CASSLTLVERETQYF. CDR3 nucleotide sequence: TGTGCCAGCAGCTTAACGTTAGTGGAGAGAGAGACCCAGTACTTC.

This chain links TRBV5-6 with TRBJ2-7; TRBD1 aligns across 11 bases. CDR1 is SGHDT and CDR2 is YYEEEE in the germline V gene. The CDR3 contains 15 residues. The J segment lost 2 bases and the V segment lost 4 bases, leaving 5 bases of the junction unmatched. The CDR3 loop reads CASSPAGQGAYEQYF. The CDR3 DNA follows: TGTGCCAGCAGCCCGGCGGGACAGGGGGCCTACGAGCAGTACTTC.

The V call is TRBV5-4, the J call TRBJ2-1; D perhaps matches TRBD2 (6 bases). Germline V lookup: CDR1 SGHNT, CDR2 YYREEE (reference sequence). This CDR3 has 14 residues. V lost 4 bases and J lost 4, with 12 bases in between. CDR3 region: CASSPPGVYNEQFF. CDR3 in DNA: TGTGCCAGCAGCCCCCCGGGGGTTTACAATGAGCAGTTCTTC.

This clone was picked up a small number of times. The CDR3 protein is CASSLTGVTNTGELFF. CDR3 DNA sequence: TGTGCCAGCAGCTTAACCGGGGTAACGAACACCGGGGAGCTGTTTTTT. V gene TRBV7-3 combines with J gene TRBJ2-2; possibly TRBD2 for D (5 bases). Trimming removed 0 bases from V and 0 bases from J, with 8 bases in between. This CDR3 comprises 16 residues. CDR1 and CDR2 (germline): SGHTA, FQGTGA.

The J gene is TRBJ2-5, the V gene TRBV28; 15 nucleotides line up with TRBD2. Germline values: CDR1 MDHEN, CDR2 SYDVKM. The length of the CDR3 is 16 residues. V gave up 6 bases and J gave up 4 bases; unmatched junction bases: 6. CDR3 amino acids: CASRPGLAGGGETQYF. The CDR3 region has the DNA TGTGCCAGCAGGCCCGGACTAGCGGGGGGGGGAGAGACCCAGTACTTC.

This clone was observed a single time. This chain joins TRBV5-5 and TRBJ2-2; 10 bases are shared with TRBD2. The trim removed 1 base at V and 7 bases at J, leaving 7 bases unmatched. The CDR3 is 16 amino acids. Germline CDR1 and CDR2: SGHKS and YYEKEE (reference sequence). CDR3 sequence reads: CASSLISSGGGGELFF. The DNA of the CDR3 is TGTGCCAGCAGCTTGATATCTAGCGGGGGCGGCGGGGAGCTGTTTTTT.

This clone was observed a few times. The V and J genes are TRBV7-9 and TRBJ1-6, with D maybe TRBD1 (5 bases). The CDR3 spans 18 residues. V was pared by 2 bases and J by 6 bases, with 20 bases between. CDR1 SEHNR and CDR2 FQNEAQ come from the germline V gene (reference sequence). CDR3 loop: CASSLSFVLVGGNSPLHF. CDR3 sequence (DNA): TGTGCCAGCAGCTTAAGTTTCGTCTTAGTCGGGGGTAATTCACCCCTCCACTTT. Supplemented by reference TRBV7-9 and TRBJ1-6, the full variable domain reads DTGVSQNPRHKITKRGQNVTFRCDPISEHNRLYWYRQTLGQGPEFLTYFQNEAQLEKSRLLSDRFSAERPKGSFSTLEIQRTEQGDSAMYLCASSLSFVLVGGNSPLHFGNGTRLTVT.

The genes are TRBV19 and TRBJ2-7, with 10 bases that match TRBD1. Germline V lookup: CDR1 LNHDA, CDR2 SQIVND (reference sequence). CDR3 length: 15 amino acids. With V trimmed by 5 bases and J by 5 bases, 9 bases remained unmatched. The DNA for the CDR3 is TGTGCCAGTAGTGAACCGGGACAGGGGCTCAACGAGCAGTACTTC. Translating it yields CASSEPGQGLNEQYF.

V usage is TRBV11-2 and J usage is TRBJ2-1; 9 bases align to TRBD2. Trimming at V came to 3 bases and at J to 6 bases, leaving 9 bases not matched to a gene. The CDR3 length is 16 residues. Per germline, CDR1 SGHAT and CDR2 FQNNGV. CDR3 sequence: CASSFPGGGGVNEQFF. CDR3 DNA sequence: TGTGCCAGCAGCTTCCCTGGCGGGGGGGGAGTCAATGAGCAGTTCTTC.